Detailed here is one T cell receptor beta chain. Its antigen is undetermined. The sample belongs to a study of cytomegalovirus exposure and HLA in healthy donors. Whole-study results and caveats: The study recorded 160 or so TCR beta chains that were cytomegalovirus-associated. With high specificity and sensitivity, the classifier reportedly diagnosed cytomegalovirus status. CMV antigen specificity of a few CMV-associated chains was confirmed in vitro.

Data came from immunoSEQ multiplex PCR; TCRdb stores just in-frame clones and leaves some out. Here the sample spans about 240,000 clones, approximately 86% being singletons. The V and J ends lost 5 bases and 5 bases, in that order; junction bases with no gene match: 4. CDR3 length: 13 residues. Germline values: CDR1 MNHNS, CDR2 SASEGT. The sequenced sample was PBMCs. The genes are TRBV6-1 and TRBJ2-5; TRBD2 matches at 8 bases. The sequence derives from a woman aged 30 to 39 in good health and CMV-seropositive. CDR3 in amino acids: CASSPRLAETQYF. CDR3 coding DNA: TGTGCCAGCAGTCCTAGACTAGCGGAGACCCAGTACTTC.